This is a list of T cell receptor beta chains from one sample in a study of blood T cell repertoires in COVID-19. Profiled with immunoSEQ multiplex PCR; TCRdb holds only in-frame clones, not every one. Of 160,000 or so clones listed, more than 65% are singletons. Sequencing was performed on PBMCs or T cells enriched from blood (not recorded which). All receptors come from a woman in her forties with acute COVID-19. Both conserved end residues are part of each CDR3. A D gene is named only where the DNA matches it firmly. Size tells how often a clone was seen (once, few, many) or the class of an expanded clone, and some rows leave it out.

V gene: TRBV5-1; J gene: TRBJ1-5; D gene: NA; clone size: NA; CDR3 DNA: TGCGCCAGCAGCTTGGAGGGGTCCAATCAGCCCCAGCATTTT; CDR3 protein: CASSLEGSNQPQHF
V gene: TRBV19; J gene: TRBJ1-4; D gene: NA; clone size: NA; CDR3 DNA: TGTGCCAGTAGTTCCAGCGTCCGGGGGGAAAAACTGTTTTTT; CDR3 protein: CASSSSVRGEKLFF
V gene: TRBV30; J gene: TRBJ2-1; D gene: NA; clone size: NA; CDR3 DNA: TGTGCCTGGAGGTTCGAGAATGAGCAGTTCTTC; CDR3 protein: CAWRFENEQFF
V gene: TRBV28; J gene: TRBJ2-2; D gene: NA; clone size: NA; CDR3 DNA: TGTGCCAGCAACCCCCTACAGGGAGGGTCCGGGGAGCTGTTTTTT; CDR3 protein: CASNPLQGGSGELFF
V gene: TRBV6-5; J gene: TRBJ2-1; D gene: NA; clone size: NA; CDR3 DNA: TGTGCCAGCCGCTATAAATCCTACAATGAGCAGTTCTTC; CDR3 protein: CASRYKSYNEQFF
V gene: TRBV9; J gene: TRBJ2-2; D gene: TRBD2; clone size: NA; CDR3 DNA: TGTGCCAGCAGCGTCGCGGCGGGGGGGATCGGGGAGCTGTTTTTT; CDR3 protein: CASSVAAGGIGELFF
V gene: TRBV5-6; J gene: TRBJ1-6; D gene: TRBD1; clone size: NA; CDR3 DNA: TGTGCCAGCAGCGCGGACAGGGGATATTCACCCCTCCACTTT; CDR3 protein: CASSADRGYSPLHF
V gene: TRBV19; J gene: TRBJ1-6; D gene: TRBD1; clone size: NA; CDR3 DNA: TGTGCCAGTAGGGAACAGGGGTCCTATAATTCACCCCTCCACTTT; CDR3 protein: CASREQGSYNSPLHF
V gene: TRBV7-9; J gene: TRBJ2-1; D gene: NA; clone size: NA; CDR3 DNA: TGTGCCAGCGGGCTAATAGCGGACGTCTTCTCCTACAATGAGCAGTTCTTC; CDR3 protein: CASGLIADVFSYNEQFF
V gene: TRBV20-1; J gene: TRBJ2-1; D gene: TRBD2; clone size: once; CDR3 DNA: TGCAGTGCTAGTTGGGGACTAGCGGGAGGGCAGCACTTCTACAATGAGCAGTTCTTC; CDR3 protein: CSASWGLAGGQHFYNEQFF
V gene: TRBV19; J gene: TRBJ2-1; D gene: TRBD2; clone size: NA; CDR3 DNA: TGTGCCACCTCCGGGACTAGCGTTAATGAGCAGTTCTTC; CDR3 protein: CATSGTSVNEQFF
V gene: TRBV4-2; J gene: TRBJ2-2; D gene: TRBD1; clone size: NA; CDR3 DNA: TGTGCCAGCAGCCAAGAGGGACAGGGGAACACCGGGGAGCTGTTTTTT; CDR3 protein: CASSQEGQGNTGELFF
V gene: TRBV3-1/TRBV3-2; J gene: TRBJ1-2; D gene: NA; clone size: NA; CDR3 DNA: TGTGCCAGCAGTCGGGACAAGCCCTATGGCTACACCTTC; CDR3 protein: CASSRDKPYGYTF
V gene: TRBV4-1; J gene: TRBJ2-2; D gene: TRBD2; clone size: once; CDR3 DNA: TGCGCCAGCAGCCAAACTAGCGGGAACGGGGAGCTGTTTTTT; CDR3 protein: CASSQTSGNGELFF
V gene: TRBV5-1; J gene: TRBJ2-2; D gene: TRBD1; clone size: NA; CDR3 DNA: TGCGCCAGCAGCCGGACAGGACCGAACACCGGGGAGCTGTTTTTT; CDR3 protein: CASSRTGPNTGELFF
V gene: TRBV29-1; J gene: TRBJ2-7; D gene: NA; clone size: NA; CDR3 DNA: TGCAGCGCACAGACAGGCTCCTACGAGCAGTACTTC; CDR3 protein: CSAQTGSYEQYF
V gene: TRBV24-1; J gene: TRBJ2-3; D gene: TRBD2; clone size: NA; CDR3 DNA: TGTGCCACCAGTGATTCCCGGACTAGCGGGAGTAGGAGGGATACGCAGTATTTT; CDR3 protein: CATSDSRTSGSRRDTQYF
V gene: TRBV5-1; J gene: TRBJ2-7; D gene: TRBD2; clone size: NA; CDR3 DNA: TGCGCCAGCACCTCCGGGGTTGGGACTAGCGGTGCCTACGAGCAGTACTTC; CDR3 protein: CASTSGVGTSGAYEQYF
V gene: TRBV20-1; J gene: TRBJ2-1; D gene: TRBD2; clone size: NA; CDR3 DNA: TGCAGTGCTAGTAGCGGGAGTTGGAATGAGCAGTTCTTC; CDR3 protein: CSASSGSWNEQFF
V gene: TRBV15; J gene: TRBJ1-5; D gene: NA; clone size: once; CDR3 DNA: TGTGCCACCAGCAGAGATCGCAGGAAGGGGTCGTCCGATCAGCCCCAGCATTTT; CDR3 protein: CATSRDRRKGSSDQPQHF
V gene: TRBV2; J gene: TRBJ1-1; D gene: TRBD1; clone size: NA; CDR3 DNA: TGTGCCAGCAGTTCCCTCAGGGGGATCACTGAAGCTTTCTTT; CDR3 protein: CASSSLRGITEAFF
V gene: TRBV25-1; J gene: TRBJ1-2; D gene: NA; clone size: NA; CDR3 DNA: TGTGCCAGCAGCCAGGATTCGCTCTGGTATGGCTACACCTTC; CDR3 protein: CASSQDSLWYGYTF
V gene: TRBV9; J gene: TRBJ2-6; D gene: NA; clone size: NA; CDR3 DNA: TGTGCCAGCAGCGTCGATGGGCCCGTCAACTCTGGGGCCAACGTCCTGACTTTC; CDR3 protein: CASSVDGPVNSGANVLTF
V gene: TRBV2; J gene: TRBJ2-7; D gene: TRBD1; clone size: many; CDR3 DNA: TGTGCCAGCAGTGCGGTCACAGGGGGCAGTGAGCAGTACTTC; CDR3 protein: CASSAVTGGSEQYF
V gene: TRBV7-2; J gene: TRBJ1-2; D gene: TRBD1; clone size: NA; CDR3 DNA: TGTGCCAGCAGCTTTGGACAGGGGGCACCCTATGGCTACACCTTC; CDR3 protein: CASSFGQGAPYGYTF
V gene: TRBV15; J gene: TRBJ2-7; D gene: TRBD1; clone size: NA; CDR3 DNA: TGTGCCACCAGCAGTTCCCGGGACAGCTCCTACGAGCAGTACTTC; CDR3 protein: CATSSSRDSSYEQYF
V gene: TRBV29-1; J gene: TRBJ1-1; D gene: NA; clone size: NA; CDR3 DNA: TGCAGCGTTGGGCCAGTGGCCACTGAAGCTTTCTTT; CDR3 protein: CSVGPVATEAFF
V gene: TRBV4-1; J gene: TRBJ1-6; D gene: TRBD1; clone size: NA; CDR3 DNA: TGCGCCAGCAGCCAAGGCGTTACACGGACAGGGGAAAATTCACCCCTCCACTTT; CDR3 protein: CASSQGVTRTGENSPLHF
V gene: TRBV5-6; J gene: TRBJ2-1; D gene: TRBD2; clone size: once; CDR3 DNA: TGTGCCAGCTCCTCCGGGACTAGGGGTTACAATGAGCAGTTCTTC; CDR3 protein: CASSSGTRGYNEQFF
V gene: TRBV9; J gene: TRBJ2-5; D gene: NA; clone size: NA; CDR3 DNA: TGTGCCAGCAGCCCCCCGTACCAAGAGACCCAGTACTTC; CDR3 protein: CASSPPYQETQYF
V gene: TRBV4-2; J gene: TRBJ2-5; D gene: NA; clone size: NA; CDR3 DNA: TGTGCCAGCAGCCAAGATGCGGGGTTCCAAGAGACCCAGTACTTC; CDR3 protein: CASSQDAGFQETQYF
V gene: TRBV5-4; J gene: TRBJ1-6; D gene: TRBD1; clone size: NA; CDR3 DNA: TGTGCCAGCAGCTTAGGAGGACAGGGTAATTCACCCCTCCACTTT; CDR3 protein: CASSLGGQGNSPLHF
V gene: TRBV4-2; J gene: TRBJ2-7; D gene: NA; clone size: NA; CDR3 DNA: TGTGCCAGCAGCCAATCCTACGGGACACCCTACTACGAGCAGTACTTC; CDR3 protein: CASSQSYGTPYYEQYF
V gene: TRBV14; J gene: TRBJ1-2; D gene: NA; clone size: NA; CDR3 DNA: TGTGCCAGTGGGGCGGACTATGGCTACACCTTC; CDR3 protein: CASGADYGYTF
V gene: TRBV18; J gene: TRBJ2-2; D gene: TRBD2; clone size: NA; CDR3 DNA: TGTGCCAGCTCACCAACGATGGGAGGGCACACCGGGGAGCTGTTTTTT; CDR3 protein: CASSPTMGGHTGELFF
V gene: TRBV3-1/TRBV3-2; J gene: TRBJ2-5; D gene: TRBD1; clone size: NA; CDR3 DNA: TGTGCCAGCAGCCGGACAGGGGACTACCAAGAGACCCAGTACTTC; CDR3 protein: CASSRTGDYQETQYF
V gene: TRBV7-9; J gene: TRBJ2-2; D gene: TRBD2; clone size: NA; CDR3 DNA: TGTGCCAGCAGCCCCTGGACAGCTGGACTAGCGGGAGTGGTCGGGGAGCTGTTTTTT; CDR3 protein: CASSPWTAGLAGVVGELFF
V gene: TRBV9; J gene: TRBJ1-2; D gene: NA; clone size: NA; CDR3 DNA: TGTGCCAGCAGCGTAGACAGTACTAACTATGGCTACACCTTC; CDR3 protein: CASSVDSTNYGYTF
V gene: TRBV4-2; J gene: TRBJ2-1; D gene: TRBD2; clone size: NA; CDR3 DNA: TGTGCCAGCAGCCAAGAAGAAAGCGGGGGGGTTGGTGAGCAGTTCTTC; CDR3 protein: CASSQEESGGVGEQFF
V gene: TRBV11-3; J gene: TRBJ2-1; D gene: TRBD2; clone size: NA; CDR3 DNA: TGTGCCAGCAGCTTTCTTTCAGGACTAGCGGGAGGACCCTACAATGAGCAGTTCTTC; CDR3 protein: CASSFLSGLAGGPYNEQFF
V gene: TRBV5-1; J gene: TRBJ2-5; D gene: NA; clone size: once; CDR3 DNA: TGCGCCAGCAGACCCTCCCCCCTATCGGGAGAGCAAGAGACCCAGTACTTC; CDR3 protein: CASRPSPLSGEQETQYF
V gene: TRBV6-5; J gene: TRBJ1-5; D gene: TRBD1; clone size: NA; CDR3 DNA: TGTGCCAGCAGTTGGACAGGGTCAGGACAGCCCCAGCATTTT; CDR3 protein: CASSWTGSGQPQHF
V gene: TRBV5-4; J gene: TRBJ1-1; D gene: NA; clone size: NA; CDR3 DNA: TGTGCCAGCAGCTTACAGGTGCCGGGGAACACTGAAGCTTTCTTT; CDR3 protein: CASSLQVPGNTEAFF
V gene: TRBV5-1; J gene: TRBJ2-1; D gene: NA; clone size: NA; CDR3 DNA: TGCGCCAGCAGCTCCAGGTTCAACTCCTACAATGAGCAGTTCTTC; CDR3 protein: CASSSRFNSYNEQFF
V gene: TRBV6-5; J gene: TRBJ2-1; D gene: TRBD2; clone size: NA; CDR3 DNA: TGTGCCAGCAAGAGAGGGACTAGCGGTTACAATGAGCAGTTCTTC; CDR3 protein: CASKRGTSGYNEQFF
V gene: TRBV11-3; J gene: TRBJ2-3; D gene: NA; clone size: NA; CDR3 DNA: TGTGCCAGCAGCCCAGGGGGCGGGAGAAGCACAGATACGCAGTATTTT; CDR3 protein: CASSPGGGRSTDTQYF
V gene: TRBV6-1; J gene: TRBJ2-7; D gene: NA; clone size: NA; CDR3 DNA: TGTGCCAGCAGTGAAACCTCGCGTAGGGGGACCTACGAGCAGTACTTC; CDR3 protein: CASSETSRRGTYEQYF
V gene: TRBV6-5; J gene: TRBJ1-2; D gene: NA; clone size: NA; CDR3 DNA: TGTGCCAGCAGTCTTACAGGGTACGGCTATGGCTACACCTTC; CDR3 protein: CASSLTGYGYGYTF